These 20 T cell receptor beta chains originate from one sample sequenced in a study of early T cells in non-severe SARS-CoV-2 infection (dated by TCRdb to the early 2020s). The protocol used for the library was 5' RACE. The sequencing machine was a NextSeq 500. TCRdb's own reprocessing of the public reads used fastp at Q25 and MiXCR and kept productive beta chains. Here each entry gathers all rows of one CDR3 protein and keeps the most common genes and DNA. This sample comprises 60,000 to 90,000 distinct CDR3 sequences, about a sixth of them detected only once. Of the sample, approximately 2.9% is held by the ten largest clones. Sequenced: whole blood. These receptors were obtained from an adult who was a healthcare worker with PCR-confirmed SARS-CoV-2 infection or an uninfected control (not recorded which).

This clonotype has only a few counts. The V gene is TRBV29-1, the J gene TRBJ2-1; 7 nucleotides match TRBD2. Germline lookup yields CDR1 SQVTM and CDR2 ANQGSEA. The CDR3 spans 13 residues. V lost 0 bases to trimming and J lost 8 bases; unmatched junction nucleotides: 4. The CDR3 region is CSVEEASGDEQFF. The CDR3 DNA reads as TGCAGCGTTGAAGAAGCTAGCGGCGATGAGCAGTTCTTC.

The chain recombines TRBV5-4 with TRBJ1-6; TRBD1 matches 7 bases. Germline V lookup: CDR1 SGHNT, CDR2 YYREEE (reference sequence). This CDR3 comprises 16 residues. Trimming took 3 bases from V and 2 from J; bases not matched to a gene: 5. The CDR3: CASSSGGTAYNSPLHF. In DNA form, the CDR3 reads TGTGCCAGCAGCTCGGGCGGGACAGCCTATAATTCACCCCTCCACTTT. Based on the CDR3 plus reference TRBV5-4 and TRBJ1-6, the full variable domain is ETGVTQSPTHLIKTRGQQVTLRCSSQSGHNTVSWYQQALGQGPQFIFQYYREEENGRGNFPPRFSGLQFPNYSSELNVNALELDDSALYLCASSSGGTAYNSPLHFGNGTRLTVT.

This clonotype was counted only a few times. The chain employs TRBV27 and TRBJ2-1; 11 nucleotides line up with TRBD2. Losses at the gene ends were 6 bases for V and 8 bases for J; bases not matched to a gene: 15. The CDR3 sequence is 17 residues long. Germline lookup yields CDR1 MNHEY and CDR2 SMNVEV (reference sequence). The CDR3 DNA reads as TGTGCCAGCAGAACCGCCCGACTAGCGGGAAATTTCCATGAGCAGTTCTTC. It encodes CASRTARLAGNFHEQFF.

Only a few counts were recorded for this clonotype. The V gene is TRBV10-3, the J gene TRBJ2-3; 15 bases line up with TRBD2. In germline, CDR1 is ENHRY, CDR2 SYGVKD. This CDR3 has 20 residues. The V segment lost 4 bases and the J segment 2 bases; nucleotides outside the gene matches: 13. The CDR3 bases are TGTGCCATCAGTGCCCCCGGGACAGGGACTAGCGGGGGGTTCACAGATACGCAGTATTTT. Translation gives CAISAPGTGTSGGFTDTQYF.

V usage is TRBV20-1 and J usage is TRBJ1-6; D is unclear. Germline-derived CDR1 and CDR2 are DFQATT and SNEGSKA (reference sequence). V shed 4 bases and J shed 10 bases, with 17 bases lying between them. The CDR3 totals 14 residues. The CDR3 DNA reads TGCAGTGCTAAATTTAAGGACCCGGGCTCACCCCTCCACTTT. Residues: CSAKFKDPGSPLHF.

This clonotype appeared a few times. The V and J genes are TRBV4-1 and TRBJ1-1; tentatively, D is TRBD1 (5 bases). Germline V gene lookup returns CDR1 MGHRA and CDR2 YSYEKL. The V end lost 5 bases, the J end lost 1 base, and 14 bases lay between the germline ends. This CDR3 spans 15 amino acids. CDR3 nucleotide sequence: TGCGCCAGCAGCGGGCGCCAGGGACCGAACACTGAAGCTTTCTTT. Protein: CASSGRQGPNTEAFF.

This clonotype was detected a few times. The J gene is TRBJ1-2, the V gene TRBV25-1; no firm D call. CDR3 length: 13 amino acids. Germline V gene lookup returns CDR1 MGHDK and CDR2 SYGVNS. Between the trimmed V and J ends, which lost 0 bases and 5 bases, there was a span of 7 bases. CDR3 DNA: TGTGCCAGCAGTGAATATATAGGGTATGGCTACACCTTC. Protein sequence: CASSEYIGYGYTF.

The gene calls are TRBV12-3 or TRBV12-4 and TRBJ1-2; no clear D gene. This CDR3 has 16 amino acids. Trimming shortened V by 4 bases and J by 1 base, and 16 bases separated the two germline ends. The CDR3 DNA is TGTGCCAGCAGTTCACCCTGGGCCCGCCTTAACTATGGCTACACCTTC. As protein: CASSSPWARLNYGYTF.

This chain connects TRBV5-6 to TRBJ2-7; D is uncertain. Trimming left V 6 bases short and J 3 bases short, with 7 bases between. This CDR3 comprises 11 residues. Germline CDR1 and CDR2: SGHDT and YYEEEE. CDR3 sequence: CASKGHYEQYF. CDR3 bases: TGTGCCAGCAAAGGCCACTACGAGCAGTACTTC.

This clonotype has only a few counts. V usage is TRBV14 and J usage is TRBJ1-2; tentatively, D is TRBD1 (5 bases). Trimming removed 0 bases from V and 5 bases from J, with 13 bases in between. Germline CDR1 SGHDN, CDR2 FVKESK. The CDR3 runs to 15 residues. The CDR3 DNA sequence: TGTGCCAGCAGCCAAGATCTAGGCAGGGAGTATGGCTACACCTTC. Its translation: CASSQDLGREYGYTF.

This clonotype was seen more than once but under ten times. One junction end does not reproduce the germline sequence, and a read error may be involved. The chain recombines TRBV29-1 with TRBJ1-1; 12 bases line up with TRBD1. This CDR3 has 15 amino acids. Germline V gene data show CDR1 as SQVTM and CDR2 as ANQGSEA. The CDR3 nucleotides read TGCAGCGCTACGGGACAGGGGGCGGGCGACACTGAGGCTTTCTTT. Encoded protein: CSATGQGAGDTEAFF.

The rearrangement uses TRBV4-1 and TRBJ2-5; D uncertain. Germline V CDR1 and CDR2: MGHRA, YSYEKL. Trimming stripped 1 base from V and 1 base from J, with 7 bases between. This CDR3 has 14 residues. The CDR3 spells CASSQVDLQETQYF. CDR3 nucleotides: TGCGCCAGCAGCCAAGTAGACCTCCAAGAGACCCAGTACTTC.

This clonotype came up a few times. The rearrangement uses TRBV9 and TRBJ1-4; 9 bases line up with TRBD1. The CDR3 spans 15 residues. Germline trimming cut 4 bases from V and 8 bases from J; bases unmatched to any gene: 9. Germline V gene lookup returns CDR1 SGDLS and CDR2 YYNGEE. CDR3 nucleotides: TGTGCCAGCAGCTTAGCGGGACAGGGACAAGAAAAACTGTTTTTT. This gives the protein CASSLAGQGQEKLFF.

The chain couples TRBV5-6 to TRBJ1-4; TRBD1 agrees at 8 bases. The CDR3 sequence is 14 residues long. Trimming at V came to 3 bases and at J to 7 bases, leaving 5 bases not matched to a gene. Germline V gene sequence: CDR1 SGHDT, CDR2 YYEEEE. For the CDR3, the DNA is TGTGCCAGCAGCTCACAGGGGGTTGGTGAAAAACTGTTTTTT. Protein: CASSSQGVGEKLFF.

The table lists this clonotype with a few counts. V usage is TRBV10-1 and J usage is TRBJ2-3; D might be TRBD2 (5 bases). Trimming took off 3 bases at V and 3 bases at J, with 13 bases between the two ends. The CDR3 consists of 15 residues. Per germline, CDR1 WNHNN and CDR2 SYGVQD (reference sequence). CDR3 DNA sequence: TGCGCCAGCAGTGACTACTACGCGGGTACAGATACGCAGTATTTT. The encoded protein is CASSDYYAGTDTQYF.

The chain couples TRBV12-3 or TRBV12-4 to TRBJ2-2; 8 bases agree with TRBD2. The junction had 6 bases not matched to a gene; V was cut back by 7 bases and J by 2 bases. CDR3 size: 15 residues. DNA of the CDR3: TGTGCCAGCACACCACTAGCGGCCAACACCGGGGAGCTGTTTTTT. Translated, it gives CASTPLAANTGELFF.

This clonotype was observed a few times. This chain links TRBV5-4 with TRBJ2-7; 8 nucleotides align to TRBD1. V lost 4 bases, J lost 2 bases, and 8 bases stayed unmatched. There are 15 residues in the CDR3. Germline CDR1 reads SGHNT; CDR2 reads YYREEE (reference sequence). In nucleotides, the CDR3 is TGTGCCAGCAGCGGCGGACAGGGACTCCCCTACGAGCAGTACTTC. Residues: CASSGGQGLPYEQYF.

This clonotype has just a few counts. The CDR3: CASRLWTQETQYF. The DNA of the CDR3 is TGTGCCAGCAGATTATGGACTCAAGAGACCCAGTACTTC. J is TRBJ2-5 and V is TRBV7-2; weak D call: TRBD2 (5 bases). The CDR3 covers 13 residues. Looked up from germline, CDR1 is SGHTA and CDR2 is FQGNSA. With 6 bases removed from V and 2 bases from J, the gap between germline ends came to 10 bases.

J is TRBJ1-2 and V is TRBV12-3 or TRBV12-4; tentatively, D is TRBD1 (5 bases). Between the trimmed V and J ends, which lost 1 base and 3 bases, there was a span of 12 bases. The length of the CDR3 is 15 residues. CDR3 amino acids: CASSLGPGRYYGYTF. The CDR3 DNA sequence: TGTGCCAGCAGTTTAGGCCCGGGGCGATACTATGGCTACACCTTC.

The sample holds a few counts of this clonotype. The gene calls are TRBV19 and TRBJ2-1, with no clear D. Trimming shortened V by 1 base and J by 7 bases, and 8 bases separated the two germline ends. Germline V gene data show CDR1 as LNHDA and CDR2 as SQIVND (reference sequence). The length of the CDR3 is 13 residues. The CDR3 DNA reads as TGTGCCAGTAGTATAGTCCCTCGGAATGAGCAGTTCTTC. Its translation is CASSIVPRNEQFF. The whole variable domain, remainder taken from reference TRBV19 and TRBJ2-1, is DGGITQSPKYLFRKEGQNVTLSCEQNLNHDAMYWYRQDPGQGLRLIYYSQIVNDFQKGDIAEGYSVSREKKESFPLTVTSAQKNPTAFYLCASSIVPRNEQFFGPGTRLTVL.